Given below is one T cell receptor (beta chain) in context. Its antigen is not known. The CDR3 runs 14 residues. V shed 7 bases, J shed 7 bases, and the junction held 7 bases outside the gene matches. Germline values: CDR1 MDHEN, CDR2 SYDVKM. This record belongs to a study of cytomegalovirus exposure and HLA in healthy donors. Findings and caveats of the study: Later on, analysis showed that most CMV-associated TCR beta chains appeared to be HLA-restricted. When a later analysis was performed, an Asian-associated ancestry cluster reportedly had fewer N-insertions than the approximately 690-donor mean.

Primers for the PCR totalled 60 Vbeta and 13 Jbeta. Produced via immunoSEQ multiplex PCR; TCRdb's table is partial and in-frame only. The table records roughly 170,000 clones, approximately 81% of them present only once. Specimen: PBMCs. The rearrangement links TRBV28 to TRBJ1-5; 10 bases are a match to TRBD1. This clonotype originated in a woman aged 30 to 39 in good health and CMV-seronegative. CDR3 bases: TGTGCCAGCATCCGACAGGGGGCAAGACAGCCCCAGCATTTT. Translated: CASIRQGARQPQHF.